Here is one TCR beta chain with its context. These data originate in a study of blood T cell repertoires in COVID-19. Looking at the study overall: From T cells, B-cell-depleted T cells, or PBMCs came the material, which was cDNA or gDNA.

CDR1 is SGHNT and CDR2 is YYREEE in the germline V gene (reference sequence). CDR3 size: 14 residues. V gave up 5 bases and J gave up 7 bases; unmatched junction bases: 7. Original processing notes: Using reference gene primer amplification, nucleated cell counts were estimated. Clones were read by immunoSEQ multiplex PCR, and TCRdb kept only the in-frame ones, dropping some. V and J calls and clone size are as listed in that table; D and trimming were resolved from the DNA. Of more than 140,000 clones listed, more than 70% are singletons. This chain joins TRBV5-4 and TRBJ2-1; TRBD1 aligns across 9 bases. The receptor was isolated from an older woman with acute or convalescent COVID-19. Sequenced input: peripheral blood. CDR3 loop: CASSFTGGPNEQFF. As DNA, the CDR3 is TGTGCCAGCAGTTTTACAGGGGGCCCGAATGAGCAGTTCTTC.